These T cell receptor beta chains were read from a single sample in a study of vaccination and CD4 T cells after COVID-19. For these TCRs, the target antigens are not known. TCRdb passed the PCR reads through MiXCR, listing each CDR3 protein once. The sample includes fewer than 15,000 distinct CDR3 sequences, around 78% of them seen just once. Sequencing used CD4+ T cells from blood, cultured in vitro. These receptors came from a human donor who had recovered from COVID-19. The CDR3 runs from the conserved cysteine through the conserved F or W. Each record gives: D gene, CDR3 length, clone size, V gene, J gene, CDR3 DNA, CDR3 protein. The D gene is left open where the match is weak. Only some rows state a clone size, as once, few, many or a class for expanded clones.

d_call: TRBD2; cdr3_length: 19; clone_size: .; v_call: TRBV27; j_call: TRBJ2-2; cdr3_nt: TGTGCCAGCAGTGCAGGCGGGGGGAGGCTAGCGGCAGTTGTGGGGGAGCTGTTTTTT; cdr3_aa: CASSAGGGRLAAVVGELFF
d_call: TRBD1; cdr3_length: 18; clone_size: .; v_call: TRBV28; j_call: TRBJ1-5; cdr3_nt: TGTGCCAGCAGCCGCACCCGGATCCGGGACAGTAGCAATCAGCCCCAGCATTTT; cdr3_aa: CASSRTRIRDSSNQPQHF
d_call: .; cdr3_length: 14; clone_size: .; v_call: TRBV28; j_call: TRBJ2-3; cdr3_nt: TGTGCCAGCAGTTTCCTAGTGGGGGTAGATACGCAGTATTTT; cdr3_aa: CASSFLVGVDTQYF
d_call: .; cdr3_length: 15; clone_size: .; v_call: TRBV7-2; j_call: TRBJ1-2; cdr3_nt: TGTGCCAGCAGCTTAGGTTCGGGAGTGGGCTATGGCTACACCTTC; cdr3_aa: CASSLGSGVGYGYTF
d_call: TRBD1; cdr3_length: 16; clone_size: .; v_call: TRBV7-2; j_call: TRBJ1-2; cdr3_nt: TGTGCCAGCAGCTTCGGGGGGACTCAGGGGGCGAAGGGCTACACCTTC; cdr3_aa: CASSFGGTQGAKGYTF
d_call: .; cdr3_length: 14; clone_size: .; v_call: TRBV7-3; j_call: TRBJ2-3; cdr3_nt: TGTGCCAGCAGCCCCGGGAGAATCACAGATACGCAGTATTTT; cdr3_aa: CASSPGRITDTQYF
d_call: .; cdr3_length: 16; clone_size: .; v_call: TRBV19; j_call: TRBJ1-1; cdr3_nt: TGTGCCAGTAGTAAACAGGCCTCCGACATGAACACTGAAGCTTTCTTT; cdr3_aa: CASSKQASDMNTEAFF
d_call: TRBD2; cdr3_length: 15; clone_size: .; v_call: TRBV7-3; j_call: TRBJ2-1; cdr3_nt: TGTGCCAGCAGCTTACTAGCGGGAGGCCGCTCTGAGCAGTTCTTC; cdr3_aa: CASSLLAGGRSEQFF
d_call: .; cdr3_length: 16; clone_size: .; v_call: TRBV5-4; j_call: TRBJ2-5; cdr3_nt: TGTGCCAGCAGTTTCAGGGTCGGGTCATCCAAAGAGACCCAGTACTTC; cdr3_aa: CASSFRVGSSKETQYF
d_call: .; cdr3_length: 14; clone_size: .; v_call: TRBV20-1; j_call: TRBJ1-6; cdr3_nt: TGCAGTGCTCGTTCAGGGCAGTATAATTCACCCCTCCACTTT; cdr3_aa: CSARSGQYNSPLHF
d_call: TRBD1; cdr3_length: 15; clone_size: few; v_call: TRBV6-1; j_call: TRBJ1-2; cdr3_nt: TGTGCCAGCAGCCGCCAGGGACAGGGATCCGAGGGCTACACCTTC; cdr3_aa: CASSRQGQGSEGYTF
d_call: TRBD1; cdr3_length: 21; clone_size: .; v_call: TRBV6-4; j_call: TRBJ2-6; cdr3_nt: TGTGCCAGCAGTGCAGACTTAAACAGGGGGTTGCAAGACTCTGGGGCCAACGTCCTGACTTTC; cdr3_aa: CASSADLNRGLQDSGANVLTF
d_call: .; cdr3_length: 15; clone_size: .; v_call: TRBV7-3; j_call: TRBJ2-1; cdr3_nt: TGTGCCAGCAGCCCCCGGGGCGGAGACTACAATGAGCAGTTCTTC; cdr3_aa: CASSPRGGDYNEQFF
d_call: .; cdr3_length: 16; clone_size: .; v_call: TRBV20-1; j_call: TRBJ2-3; cdr3_nt: TGCAGTGCTCGTCGGGGCTACGTTCCTAGCACAGATACGCAGTATTTT; cdr3_aa: CSARRGYVPSTDTQYF
d_call: .; cdr3_length: 14; clone_size: .; v_call: TRBV28; j_call: TRBJ2-5; cdr3_nt: TGTGCCAGCACCCGAGGCTGGTACCAAGAGACCCAGTACTTC; cdr3_aa: CASTRGWYQETQYF
d_call: TRBD2; cdr3_length: 16; clone_size: .; v_call: TRBV11-3; j_call: TRBJ2-3; cdr3_nt: TGTGCCAGCAGCTTAGCGGTAGCGGGGAGCACAGATACGCAGTATTTT; cdr3_aa: CASSLAVAGSTDTQYF
d_call: TRBD1; cdr3_length: 22; clone_size: .; v_call: TRBV12-3/TRBV12-4; j_call: TRBJ1-5; cdr3_nt: TGTGCCAGCAGTTTAAAGATAATTATAGGGGACAGGGAATCGAAGAGCAATCAGCCCCAGCATTTT; cdr3_aa: CASSLKIIIGDRESKSNQPQHF
d_call: .; cdr3_length: 13; clone_size: few; v_call: TRBV20-1; j_call: TRBJ1-5; cdr3_nt: TGCAGTGCTAGAGTCGGGATGTGGCAGCCCCAGCATTTT; cdr3_aa: CSARVGMWQPQHF
d_call: .; cdr3_length: 17; clone_size: .; v_call: TRBV6-5; j_call: TRBJ1-5; cdr3_nt: TGTGCCAGCAGTTACTCGTGGCCAGGGCGGGGCAATCAGCCCCAGCATTTT; cdr3_aa: CASSYSWPGRGNQPQHF
d_call: .; cdr3_length: 11; clone_size: .; v_call: TRBV20-1; j_call: TRBJ2-2; cdr3_nt: TGCAGTGCTAGAGAGGCCGGGGAGCTGTTTTTT; cdr3_aa: CSAREAGELFF
d_call: TRBD1; cdr3_length: 14; clone_size: .; v_call: TRBV28; j_call: TRBJ1-2; cdr3_nt: TGTGCCAGCAGGGGACAGGGATTTAACTATGGCTACACCTTC; cdr3_aa: CASRGQGFNYGYTF
d_call: .; cdr3_length: 12; clone_size: .; v_call: TRBV5-1; j_call: TRBJ2-5; cdr3_nt: TGCGCCAGCAGCTTGCGGGGTGAGACCCAGTACTTC; cdr3_aa: CASSLRGETQYF
d_call: .; cdr3_length: 13; clone_size: once; v_call: TRBV30; j_call: TRBJ1-1; cdr3_nt: TGTGCCTGGAGTTGGACAGCAGCTTTACAAGCTTTCTTT; cdr3_aa: CAWSWTAALQAFF
d_call: .; cdr3_length: 14; clone_size: .; v_call: TRBV7-3; j_call: TRBJ2-1; cdr3_nt: TGTGCCAGCAGCTTAGGCGATTCAGGCAATGAGCAGTTCTTC; cdr3_aa: CASSLGDSGNEQFF
d_call: .; cdr3_length: 14; clone_size: .; v_call: TRBV19; j_call: TRBJ2-1; cdr3_nt: TGTGCCAGTAGTCTGAGCCGCGAGCGGTCGGGGCAGTTCTTC; cdr3_aa: CASSLSRERSGQFF
d_call: .; cdr3_length: 13; clone_size: .; v_call: TRBV10-1; j_call: TRBJ1-1; cdr3_nt: TGCGCCACCCGGACAGCCAAGAACACTGAAGCTTTCTTT; cdr3_aa: CATRTAKNTEAFF
d_call: TRBD1; cdr3_length: 15; clone_size: few; v_call: TRBV20-1; j_call: TRBJ1-5; cdr3_nt: TGCAGTGCTAGAGCTCCGGACAGGATCAATCAGCCCCAGCATTTT; cdr3_aa: CSARAPDRINQPQHF
d_call: .; cdr3_length: 11; clone_size: .; v_call: TRBV24-1; j_call: TRBJ2-7; cdr3_nt: TGTGCCACCAGTGAGGGCTACGAGCAGTACTTC; cdr3_aa: CATSEGYEQYF
d_call: TRBD1; cdr3_length: 15; clone_size: .; v_call: TRBV28; j_call: TRBJ1-5; cdr3_nt: TGTGCCAGCAGTTCTCGGGACAGCCCAAATCAGCCCCAGCATTTT; cdr3_aa: CASSSRDSPNQPQHF
d_call: .; cdr3_length: 14; clone_size: .; v_call: TRBV19; j_call: TRBJ1-5; cdr3_nt: TGTGCCAGTACTCTCTCCCAAGGGGTTCAGCCCCAGCATTTT; cdr3_aa: CASTLSQGVQPQHF
d_call: .; cdr3_length: 14; clone_size: once; v_call: TRBV20-1; j_call: TRBJ1-1; cdr3_nt: TGCAGTGCTCCGGTGGGGGGGTTGGACACTGAAGCTTTCTTT; cdr3_aa: CSAPVGGLDTEAFF
d_call: .; cdr3_length: 14; clone_size: .; v_call: TRBV6-1; j_call: TRBJ1-1; cdr3_nt: TGTGCCAGCAGTGAGGCGGGACAGAACACTGAAGCTTTCTTT; cdr3_aa: CASSEAGQNTEAFF
d_call: .; cdr3_length: 15; clone_size: .; v_call: TRBV6-1; j_call: TRBJ1-1; cdr3_nt: TGTGCCAGCAGAAGTAGGGGACTGGGGAACACTGAAGCTTTCTTT; cdr3_aa: CASRSRGLGNTEAFF
d_call: .; cdr3_length: 14; clone_size: .; v_call: TRBV27; j_call: TRBJ2-2; cdr3_nt: TGTGCCAGCAGTTCCCAAGGACCAACCGGGGAGCTGTTTTTT; cdr3_aa: CASSSQGPTGELFF
d_call: .; cdr3_length: 14; clone_size: .; v_call: TRBV5-1; j_call: TRBJ1-1; cdr3_nt: TGCGCCAGCAGCCCGCCCGACCGATACACTGAAGCTTTCTTT; cdr3_aa: CASSPPDRYTEAFF
d_call: .; cdr3_length: 11; clone_size: .; v_call: TRBV20-1; j_call: TRBJ1-2; cdr3_nt: TGCGGAAGCGCGGACAAGTTGGGCTACACCTTC; cdr3_aa: CGSADKLGYTF